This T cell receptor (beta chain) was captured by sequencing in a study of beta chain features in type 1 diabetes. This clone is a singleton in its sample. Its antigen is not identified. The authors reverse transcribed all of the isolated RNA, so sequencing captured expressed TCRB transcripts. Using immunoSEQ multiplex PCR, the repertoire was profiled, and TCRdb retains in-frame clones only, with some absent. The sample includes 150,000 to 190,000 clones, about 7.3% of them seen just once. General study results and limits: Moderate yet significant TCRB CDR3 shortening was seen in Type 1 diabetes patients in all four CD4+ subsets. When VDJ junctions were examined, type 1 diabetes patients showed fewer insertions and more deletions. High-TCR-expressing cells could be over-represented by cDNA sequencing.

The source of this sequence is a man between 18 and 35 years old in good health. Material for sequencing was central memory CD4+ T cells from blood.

CDR3 protein: CASSFQLREREKLFF. CDR3 DNA sequence: TGTGCCAGCAGTTTTCAGCTCCGGGAACGTGAAAAACTGTTTTTT. The chain couples TRBV28 to TRBJ1-4; D is undetermined. CDR3 length: 15 amino acids. V shed 3 bases and J shed 7 bases, with 15 bases lying between them. The germline gives CDR1 MDHEN, CDR2 SYDVKM. Based on the CDR3 plus reference TRBV28 and TRBJ1-4, the full variable domain is DVKVTQSSRYLVKRTGEKVFLECVQDMDHENMFWYRQDPGLGLRLIYFSYDVKMKEKGDIPEGYSVSREKKERFSLILESASTNQTSMYLCASSFQLREREKLFFGSGTQLSVL.